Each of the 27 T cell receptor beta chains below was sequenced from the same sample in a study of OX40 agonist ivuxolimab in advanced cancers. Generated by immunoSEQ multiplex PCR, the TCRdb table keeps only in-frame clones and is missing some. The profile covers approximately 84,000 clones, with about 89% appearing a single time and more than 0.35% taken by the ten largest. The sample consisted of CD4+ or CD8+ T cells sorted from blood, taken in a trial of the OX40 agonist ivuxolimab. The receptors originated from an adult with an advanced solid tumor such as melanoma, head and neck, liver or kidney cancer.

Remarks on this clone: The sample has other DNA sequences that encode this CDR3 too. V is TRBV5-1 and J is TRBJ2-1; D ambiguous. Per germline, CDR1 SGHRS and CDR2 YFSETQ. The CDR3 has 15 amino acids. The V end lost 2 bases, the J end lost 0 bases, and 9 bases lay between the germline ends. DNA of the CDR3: TGCGCCAGCAGCTTAGCGCCGGGCTCCTACAATGAGCAGTTCTTC. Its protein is CASSLAPGSYNEQFF.

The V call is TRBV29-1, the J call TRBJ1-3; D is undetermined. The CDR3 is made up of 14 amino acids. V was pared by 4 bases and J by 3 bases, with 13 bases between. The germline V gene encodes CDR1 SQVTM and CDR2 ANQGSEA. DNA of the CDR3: TGCAGCGTTGTGTGGACGCCTGGTGGAAACACCATATATTTT. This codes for CSVVWTPGGNTIYF.

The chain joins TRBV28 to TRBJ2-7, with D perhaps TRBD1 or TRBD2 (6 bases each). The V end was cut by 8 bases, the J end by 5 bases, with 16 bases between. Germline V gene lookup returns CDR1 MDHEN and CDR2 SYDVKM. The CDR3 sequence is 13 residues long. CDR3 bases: TGTGCCAGCCTTGGGGGGCGAGGTGACGAGCAGTACTTC. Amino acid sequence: CASLGGRGDEQYF.

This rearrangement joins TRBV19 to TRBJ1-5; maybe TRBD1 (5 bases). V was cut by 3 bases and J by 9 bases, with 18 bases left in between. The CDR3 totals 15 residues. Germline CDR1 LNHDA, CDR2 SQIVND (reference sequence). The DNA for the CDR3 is TGTGCCAGTAGTATCGGACGGCGGGGCGGGGGGCCCCAGCATTTT. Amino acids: CASSIGRRGGGPQHF.

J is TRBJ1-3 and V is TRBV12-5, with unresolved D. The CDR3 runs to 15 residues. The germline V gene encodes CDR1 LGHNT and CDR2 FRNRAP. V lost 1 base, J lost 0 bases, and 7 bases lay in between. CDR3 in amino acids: CASGLGGSSGNTIYF. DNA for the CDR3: TGTGCTAGTGGTTTGGGGGGAAGCTCTGGAAACACCATATATTTT.

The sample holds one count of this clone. CDR3 in DNA: TGTGCCAGCAGCCGACCCAGGGACAGGAACACTGAAGCTTTCTTT. Translation: CASSRPRDRNTEAFF. The rearrangement uses TRBV6-6 and TRBJ1-1; 7 bases line up with TRBD1. The CDR3 is 15 residues long. J lost 1 base, V lost 6 bases, and 8 bases had no gene match. Germline assignment: CDR1 MNHNY and CDR2 SVGAGI (reference sequence).

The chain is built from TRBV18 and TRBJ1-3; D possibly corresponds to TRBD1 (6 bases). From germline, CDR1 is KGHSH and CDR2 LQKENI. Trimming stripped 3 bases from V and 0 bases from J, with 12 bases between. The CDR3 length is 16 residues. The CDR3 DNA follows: TGTGCCAGCTCACCGGCGACAGGCGACTCTGGAAACACCATATATTTT. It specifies CASSPATGDSGNTIYF.

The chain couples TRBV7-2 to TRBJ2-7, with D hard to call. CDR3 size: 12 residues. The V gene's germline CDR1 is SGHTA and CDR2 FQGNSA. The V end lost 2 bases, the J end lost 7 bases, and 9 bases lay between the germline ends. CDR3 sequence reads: CASSLPTNEQYF. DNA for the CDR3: TGTGCCAGCAGCTTACCTACGAATGAGCAGTACTTC.

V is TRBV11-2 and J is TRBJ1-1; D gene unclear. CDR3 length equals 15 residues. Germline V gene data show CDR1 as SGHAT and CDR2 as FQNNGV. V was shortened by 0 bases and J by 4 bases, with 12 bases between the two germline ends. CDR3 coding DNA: TGTGCCAGCAGCTTAGACTTCAACTGGGGCACTGAAGCTTTCTTT. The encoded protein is CASSLDFNWGTEAFF.

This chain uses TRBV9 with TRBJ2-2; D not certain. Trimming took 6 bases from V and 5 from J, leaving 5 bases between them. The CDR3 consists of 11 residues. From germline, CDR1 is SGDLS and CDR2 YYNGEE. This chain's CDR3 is CASIGTGELFF. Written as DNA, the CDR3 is TGTGCCAGCATTGGGACCGGGGAGCTGTTTTTT.

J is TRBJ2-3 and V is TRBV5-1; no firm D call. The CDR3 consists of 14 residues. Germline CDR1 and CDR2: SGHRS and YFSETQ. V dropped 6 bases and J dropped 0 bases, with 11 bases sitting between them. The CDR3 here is CASKTTSSTDTQYF. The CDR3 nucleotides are TGCGCCAGCAAGACCACATCAAGCACAGATACGCAGTATTTT.

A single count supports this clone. CDR3 nucleotide sequence: TGCGCCAGCAGCTTGTTGCCGGGGGATTATGAGCAGTTCTTC. Translation: CASSLLPGDYEQFF. The chain recombines TRBV5-1 with TRBJ2-1, with a tentative D call TRBD2 (6 bases). The V gene's germline CDR1 is SGHRS and CDR2 YFSETQ. Deletions cut 1 base from V and 8 bases from J, with 13 bases between. The CDR3 consists of 14 residues. Filled out from reference TRBV5-1 and TRBJ2-1, the complete variable domain reads KAGVTQTPRYLIKTRGQQVTLSCSPISGHRSVSWYQQTPGQGLQFLFEYFSETQRNKGNFPGRFSGRQFSNSRSEMNVSTLELGDSALYLCASSLLPGDYEQFFGPGTRLTVL.

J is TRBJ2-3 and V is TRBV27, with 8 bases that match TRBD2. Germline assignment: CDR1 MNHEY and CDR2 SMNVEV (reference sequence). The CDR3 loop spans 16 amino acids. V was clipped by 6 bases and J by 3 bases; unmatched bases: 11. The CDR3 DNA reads TGTGCCAGCAGGACAGAGGGGACTAGGGGTACAGATACGCAGTATTTT. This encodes CASRTEGTRGTDTQYF.

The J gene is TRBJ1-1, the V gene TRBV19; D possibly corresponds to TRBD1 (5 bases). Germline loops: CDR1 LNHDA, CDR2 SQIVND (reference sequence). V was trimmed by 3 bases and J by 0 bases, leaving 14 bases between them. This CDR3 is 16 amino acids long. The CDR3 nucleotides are TGTGCCAGTAGTATCGCACAGGCCAGGGTGAACACTGAAGCTTTCTTT. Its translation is CASSIAQARVNTEAFF.

The CDR3 reads CASSVREGNEKLFF. CDR3 DNA: TGTGCCAGCAGTGTTCGAGAGGGTAATGAAAAACTGTTTTTT. This chain joins TRBV2 and TRBJ1-4; no definite D call. Per germline, CDR1 SNHLY and CDR2 FYNNEI. Deletions cut 4 bases from V and 4 bases from J, with 10 bases between. The CDR3 is 14 amino acids.

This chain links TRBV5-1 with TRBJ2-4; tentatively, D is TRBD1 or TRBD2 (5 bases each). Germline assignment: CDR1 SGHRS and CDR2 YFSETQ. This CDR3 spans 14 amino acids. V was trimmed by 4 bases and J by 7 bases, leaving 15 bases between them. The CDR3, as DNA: TGCGCCAGCAGCGGGGGACGGAGAGACAACATTCAGTACTTC. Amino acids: CASSGGRRDNIQYF.

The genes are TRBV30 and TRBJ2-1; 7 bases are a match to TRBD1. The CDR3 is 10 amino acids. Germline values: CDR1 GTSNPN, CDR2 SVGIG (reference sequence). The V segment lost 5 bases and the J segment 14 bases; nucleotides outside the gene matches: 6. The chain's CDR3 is CAWARDSKFF. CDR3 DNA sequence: TGTGCCTGGGCCCGGGACAGTAAGTTCTTC.

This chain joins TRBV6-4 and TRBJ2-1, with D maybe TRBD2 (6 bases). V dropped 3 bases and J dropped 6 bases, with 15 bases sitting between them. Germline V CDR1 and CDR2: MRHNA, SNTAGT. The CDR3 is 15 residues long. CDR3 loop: CASSESAGPLNEQFF. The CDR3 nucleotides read TGTGCCAGCAGTGAATCCGCGGGGCCGCTCAATGAGCAGTTCTTC.

The CDR3 nucleotides read TGTGCCTCCCACAGGGCGAGCACAGATACGCAGTATTTT. It is translated as CASHRASTDTQYF. V usage is TRBV6-5 and J usage is TRBJ2-3, with a possible D match to TRBD1 (6 bases). This CDR3 has 13 amino acids. Germline V gives CDR1 MNHEY, CDR2 SVGAGI. V lost 11 bases to trimming and J lost 0 bases, with 12 bases between them.

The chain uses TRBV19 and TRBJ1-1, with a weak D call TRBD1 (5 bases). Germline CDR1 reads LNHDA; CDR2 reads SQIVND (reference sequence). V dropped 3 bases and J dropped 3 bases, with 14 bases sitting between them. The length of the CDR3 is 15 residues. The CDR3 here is CASSMGRDKYTEAFF. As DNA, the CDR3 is TGTGCCAGTAGTATGGGACGAGACAAGTACACTGAAGCTTTCTTT.

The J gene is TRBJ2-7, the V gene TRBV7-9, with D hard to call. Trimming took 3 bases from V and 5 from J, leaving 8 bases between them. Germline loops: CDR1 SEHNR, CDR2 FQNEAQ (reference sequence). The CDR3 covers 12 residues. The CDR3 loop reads CASSLTANEQYF. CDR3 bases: TGTGCCAGCAGCTTGACGGCAAACGAGCAGTACTTC.

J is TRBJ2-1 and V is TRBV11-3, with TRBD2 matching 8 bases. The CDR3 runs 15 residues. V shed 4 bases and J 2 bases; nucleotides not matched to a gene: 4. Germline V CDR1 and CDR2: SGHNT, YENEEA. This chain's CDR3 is CASSSGTRAYNEQFF. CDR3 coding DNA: TGTGCCAGCAGCTCAGGGACTAGAGCCTACAATGAGCAGTTCTTC.

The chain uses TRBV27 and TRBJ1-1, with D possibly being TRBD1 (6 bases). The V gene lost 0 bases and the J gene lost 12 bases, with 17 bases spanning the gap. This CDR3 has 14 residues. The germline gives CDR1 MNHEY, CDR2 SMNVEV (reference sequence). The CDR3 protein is CASSLSMQGPTTFF. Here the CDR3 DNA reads TGTGCCAGCAGTTTATCGATGCAGGGGCCGACAACTTTCTTT.

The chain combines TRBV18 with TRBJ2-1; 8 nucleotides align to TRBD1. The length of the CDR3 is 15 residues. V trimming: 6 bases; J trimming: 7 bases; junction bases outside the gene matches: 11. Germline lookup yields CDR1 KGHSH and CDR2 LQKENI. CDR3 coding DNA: TGTGCCAGCTCCCCCGACAGGGGTAGGATTAATGAGCAGTTCTTC. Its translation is CASSPDRGRINEQFF.

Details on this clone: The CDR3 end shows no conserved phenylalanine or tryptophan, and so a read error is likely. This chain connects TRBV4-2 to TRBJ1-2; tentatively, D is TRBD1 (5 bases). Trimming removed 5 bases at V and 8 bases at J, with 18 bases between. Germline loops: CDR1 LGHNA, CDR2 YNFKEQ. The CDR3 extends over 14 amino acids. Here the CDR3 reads CASSAGLKMGGYTL. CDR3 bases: TGTGCCAGCAGCGCGGGACTCAAGATGGGAGGCTACACCCTC.

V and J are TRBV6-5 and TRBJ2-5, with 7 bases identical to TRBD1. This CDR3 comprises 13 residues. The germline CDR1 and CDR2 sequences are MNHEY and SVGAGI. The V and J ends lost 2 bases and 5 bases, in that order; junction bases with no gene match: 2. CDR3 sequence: CASSYTGEETQYF. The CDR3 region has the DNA TGTGCCAGCAGTTACACAGGGGAGGAGACCCAGTACTTC.

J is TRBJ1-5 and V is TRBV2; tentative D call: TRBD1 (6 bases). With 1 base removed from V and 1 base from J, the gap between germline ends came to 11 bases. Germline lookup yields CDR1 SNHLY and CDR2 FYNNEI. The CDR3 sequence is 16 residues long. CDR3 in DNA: TGTGCCAGCAGTGAAGGGGGGGCAGGGAGCAATCAGCCCCAGCATTTT. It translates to CASSEGGAGSNQPQHF.